This passage covers 17 T cell receptor beta chains from one sample sequenced in a study of shared clonotypes between healthy human individuals. TCRdb's table, derived via immunoSEQ multiplex PCR, lists solely in-frame clones and lacks some. The sample has approximately 2.4 million clones, 90% to 97% seen once; the top ten hold roughly 0.13%. Sequencing was performed on naive CD4+ T cells sorted from blood. Subset: CD45RA+ positively selected. These receptors came from a man aged 18 to 30 in good health.

The chain uses TRBV6-1 and TRBJ1-2, with 7 bases identical to TRBD1. Unmatched junction bases numbered 7, after V lost 1 base and J lost 5 bases. CDR3 length: 15 residues. Per the germline V gene, CDR1 is MNHNS and CDR2 is SASEGT. CDR3 residues: CASSEEGAQQYGYTF. Written as DNA, the CDR3 is TGTGCCAGCAGTGAAGAGGGGGCCCAACAGTATGGCTACACCTTC.

This chain links TRBV6-5 with TRBJ2-2, with 9 bases aligning to TRBD1. The germline gives CDR1 MNHEY, CDR2 SVGAGI. J lost 4 bases, V lost 5 bases, and 5 bases had no gene match. The CDR3 length is 15 residues. The CDR3 bases are TGTGCCAGCAGTCAGGACAGGGGTAGCACCGGGGAGCTGTTTTTT. It specifies CASSQDRGSTGELFF.

This CDR3 reads CASSEGGQGLADTQYF. The CDR3 nucleotides are TGCGCCAGCAGTGAGGGAGGGCAGGGGCTCGCAGATACGCAGTATTTT. This sequence joins TRBV10-1 and TRBJ2-3; perhaps D is TRBD1 or TRBD2 (6 bases each). Germline V gene data show CDR1 as WNHNN and CDR2 as SYGVQD (reference sequence). The CDR3 has 16 residues. Trimming removed 2 bases from V and 4 bases from J, with 16 bases in between.

The chain couples TRBV4-3 to TRBJ2-1, with TRBD2 identical over 7 bases. The CDR3 has 15 amino acids. V lost 6 bases, J lost 7 bases, and 12 bases stayed unmatched. Germline V gene data show CDR1 as LGHNA and CDR2 as YSLEER. The CDR3: CASSRREGPGNEQFF. CDR3 DNA: TGCGCCAGCAGTAGGAGGGAGGGCCCTGGAAATGAGCAGTTCTTC.

As regards this clone: Other DNA sequences within the sample encode an identical CDR3. The genes are TRBV20-1 and TRBJ1-1; maybe TRBD1 (6 bases). Germline CDR1 reads DFQATT; CDR2 reads SNEGSKA (reference sequence). The CDR3 consists of 11 residues. V dropped 3 bases and J dropped 6 bases, with 8 bases sitting between them. The CDR3 bases are TGCAGTGCTAGTCAGGGGTCTGAAGCTTTCTTT. This sequence encodes CSASQGSEAFF.

The chain couples TRBV11-2 to TRBJ2-3, with 9 positions matching TRBD1. V trimming: 3 bases; J trimming: 4 bases; junction bases outside the gene matches: 5. This CDR3 has 15 amino acids. CDR1 and CDR2 from the germline V gene are SGHAT and FQNNGV. The CDR3: CASSLTGGGADTQYF. CDR3 DNA: TGTGCCAGCAGCTTGACAGGGGGTGGGGCAGATACGCAGTATTTT.

This chain connects TRBV4-3 to TRBJ1-2; D is ambiguous. The V and J ends lost 0 bases and 5 bases respectively, with 16 bases between them. CDR3 size: 16 residues. Germline-derived CDR1 and CDR2 are LGHNA and YSLEER. The CDR3 DNA sequence: TGCGCCAGCAGCCAAGATATCGTGAGTGCAGGATATGGCTACACCTTC. Translated: CASSQDIVSAGYGYTF.

The chain couples TRBV30 to TRBJ2-1; 8 bases are a match to TRBD2. The CDR3 consists of 15 residues. Looked up from germline, CDR1 is GTSNPN and CDR2 is SVGIG (reference sequence). V shed 3 bases and J 3 bases; nucleotides not matched to a gene: 7. The CDR3 region is CAWRSGSYYYNEQFF. The DNA of the CDR3 is TGTGCCTGGAGGAGCGGGAGCTACTACTACAATGAGCAGTTCTTC.

The CDR3 region is CASSVDPGHNQPQHF. For the CDR3, the DNA is TGTGCCAGCAGCGTAGATCCCGGCCACAATCAGCCCCAGCATTTT. The chain combines TRBV9 with TRBJ1-5; no clear D gene. In germline, CDR1 is SGDLS, CDR2 YYNGEE. This CDR3 spans 15 amino acids. V lost 0 bases and J 3 bases, leaving 10 bases between the germline ends.

With respect to this clone: The sample holds other DNA sequences that translate to the same CDR3. The V and J genes are TRBV7-2 and TRBJ1-1, with D possibly matching TRBD1 (5 bases). Trimming shortened V by 1 base and J by 4 bases, and 7 bases separated the two germline ends. The CDR3 covers 13 residues. The germline gives CDR1 SGHTA, CDR2 FQGNSA. The CDR3: CASSLGGGTEAFF. CDR3 nucleotides: TGTGCCAGCAGCTTAGGGGGCGGCACTGAAGCTTTCTTT. Full variable domain (remainder filled in from reference TRBV7-2 and TRBJ1-1): GAGVSQSPSNKVTEKGKDVELRCDPISGHTALYWYRQSLGQGLEFLIYFQGNSAPDKSGLPSDRFSAERTGGSVSTLTIQRTQQEDSAVYLCASSLGGGTEAFFGQGTRLTVV.

Regarding this clone: In the same sample, other DNA sequences code for this CDR3. The V and J genes are TRBV5-1 and TRBJ1-6; 8 bases map to TRBD1. CDR1 and CDR2 from the germline V gene are SGHRS and YFSETQ. J was trimmed by 6 bases and V by 1 base; bases with no gene match: 3. The CDR3 is 15 residues long. This CDR3 reads CASSLLGQGNSPLHF. The CDR3 DNA reads TGCGCCAGCAGCTTGCTAGGACAGGGTAATTCACCCCTCCACTTT. Variable domain in full (rest from reference TRBV5-1 and TRBJ1-6): KAGVTQTPRYLIKTRGQQVTLSCSPISGHRSVSWYQQTPGQGLQFLFEYFSETQRNKGNFPGRFSGRQFSNSRSEMNVSTLELGDSALYLCASSLLGQGNSPLHFGNGTRLTVT.

This chain connects TRBV6-1 to TRBJ2-7; D unresolved. The CDR3 is 13 residues long. Germline V gives CDR1 MNHNS, CDR2 SASEGT. The ends were cut back, 4 bases at V and 3 bases at J, with 10 bases in the middle. The CDR3 DNA reads TGTGCCAGCAGTGTTTGGCTCAACTACGAGCAGTACTTC. This translates into CASSVWLNYEQYF.

This chain links TRBV18 with TRBJ2-7; TRBD1 matches 8 bases. Germline V gene data show CDR1 as KGHSH and CDR2 as LQKENI. This CDR3 is built from 15 residues. After removal of 6 bases from V and 2 bases from J, the junction contained 9 bases not matched to a gene. CDR3 in amino acids: CASSNGQGAPYEQYF. The CDR3 DNA follows: TGTGCCAGCTCGAATGGACAGGGAGCCCCCTACGAGCAGTACTTC.

The V gene is TRBV7-9, the J gene TRBJ2-7; D possibly uses TRBD1 or TRBD2 (5 bases each). This CDR3 spans 11 amino acids. Germline V gene sequence: CDR1 SEHNR, CDR2 FQNEAQ (reference sequence). V was clipped by 9 bases and J by 7 bases, with 13 bases between them. In nucleotides, the CDR3 is TGTGCCAGTAGTGGGGGACGGGAGCAGTACTTC. Translating it yields CASSGGREQYF.

The chain carries TRBV6-5 and TRBJ1-2; D gene uncertain. Germline CDR1 MNHEY, CDR2 SVGAGI. This CDR3 has 14 amino acids. V dropped 6 bases and J dropped 4 bases, with 15 bases sitting between them. CDR3 loop: CASSPRSGIYGYTF. CDR3 nucleotides: TGTGCCAGCAGCCCGAGGTCCGGTATCTATGGCTACACCTTC.

In DNA form, the CDR3 reads TGTGCCAGCAGCCTCATTGGGGGGGAGCTGTTTTTT. It specifies CASSLIGGELFF. The rearrangement joins TRBV2 to TRBJ2-2; D gene ambiguous. Trimming cost V 6 bases and J 8 bases, with 10 bases left between them. CDR1 and CDR2 (germline): SNHLY, FYNNEI. The CDR3 runs 12 residues.

The CDR3 sequence is CASSVDEGFASPLHF. The CDR3 nucleotides are TGTGCCAGCAGCGTAGACGAGGGATTTGCCTCACCCCTCCACTTT. V is TRBV9 and J is TRBJ1-6; D is unclear. The germline V and J ends were trimmed by 0 bases and 10 bases, with 14 bases remaining between them. Per germline, CDR1 SGDLS and CDR2 YYNGEE. The CDR3 contains 15 residues.